This T cell receptor beta chain was sequenced during a study of cytomegalovirus exposure and HLA in healthy donors. V lost 5 bases and J 0 bases, leaving 10 bases between the germline ends. The length of the CDR3 is 14 residues. Germline CDR1 SGHVS, CDR2 FNYEAQ. PCR was performed using 60 Vbeta and 13 Jbeta primers. The repertoire was sequenced with immunoSEQ multiplex PCR; TCRdb's copy has only in-frame clones and lacks some. Seen here are about 130,000 clones, approximately 84% observed once, and the top ten hold less than 2%. This clonotype was sampled from a woman between 35 and 50 years old in good health and CMV-seronegative. The sequenced material came from PBMCs. The V call is TRBV7-6, the J call TRBJ1-1, with D unclear. In DNA form, the CDR3 reads TGTGCCAGCAGCAATCTCGGGGTGAACACTGAAGCTTTCTTT. Amino acid sequence: CASSNLGVNTEAFF.